The T cell receptor (beta chain) under discussion was sequenced for a study of technical replicates of blood from a handful of donors. This CDR3 region has 15 residues. CDR1 is LNHDA and CDR2 is SQIVND in the germline V gene (reference sequence). V shed 7 bases, J shed 5 bases, and the junction held 12 bases outside the gene matches. Using immunoSEQ multiplex PCR, the repertoire was profiled, and TCRdb retains in-frame clones only, with some absent. The data contain roughly 65,000 clones, around 90% of them singletons. The receptor was derived from a human donor in good health. Some clones in this sample may be carry-over from other donors' samples. The rearrangement uses TRBV19 and TRBJ2-7; TRBD1 agrees at 9 bases. The sequencing input was PBMCs. CDR3 bases: TGTGCCAGTACTACTTCCGGGACAGGGCTTAACGAGCAGTACTTC. Translating gives CASTTSGTGLNEQYF.